The 25 T cell receptor beta chains in this list originate from one sample, sequenced in a study of CD8+CD57+ T cells in acquired aplastic anemia. TCR beta VDJ and CDR3 profiling used genomic DNA as template. TCRdb re-called the reads through MiXCR, storing one row per CDR3 protein. The top ten hold almost 8.5% of the sample, which has around 150,000 distinct CDR3 sequences, around two fifths seen once. The source material was sorted CD4+, CD8+, or CD8+CD57+ T cells (not recorded which) from PBMCs. Source of these receptors: a human donor in good health, serving as a control.

This clonotype was seen at least ten times. The genes are TRBV7-9 and TRBJ2-3; no reliable D call. Between the trimmed V and J ends, which lost 4 bases and 4 bases, there was a span of 3 bases. The CDR3 consists of 11 residues. CDR1 and CDR2 (germline): SEHNR, FQNEAQ (reference sequence). The CDR3 region is CASSSSDTQYF. The CDR3, as DNA: TGTGCCAGCAGCTCTTCAGATACGCAGTATTTT.

This clonotype has a count of ten or more. This chain joins TRBV20-1 and TRBJ1-2, with D uncertain. This CDR3 region has 17 residues. CDR1 is DFQATT, CDR2 SNEGSKA, per germline (reference sequence). Between the trimmed V and J ends, which lost 2 bases and 4 bases, there was a span of 23 bases. In nucleotides, the CDR3 is TGCAGTGCTAGAACAAGCCGTGGACGAGGCCCCTCCTATGGCTACACCTTC. Its translation: CSARTSRGRGPSYGYTF.

This clonotype has a count of ten or more. V gene TRBV18 combines with J gene TRBJ1-1, with unresolved D. Trimming took 3 bases from V and 4 from J, leaving 12 bases between them. CDR1 is KGHSH and CDR2 is LQKENI in the germline V gene. The CDR3 consists of 14 residues. The DNA of the CDR3 is TGTGCCAGCTCACCGGCCGGGGAGGGCACTGAAGCTTTCTTT. This codes for CASSPAGEGTEAFF.

Ten or more counts support this clonotype. The V gene is TRBV24-1, the J gene TRBJ2-2; either TRBD1 or TRBD2 may supply D (5 bases each). Trimming left V 1 base short and J 7 bases short, with 15 bases between. Germline lookup yields CDR1 KGHDR and CDR2 SFDVKD. There are 16 residues in the CDR3. This CDR3 reads CATSDLSARGGGELFF. DNA for the CDR3: TGTGCCACCAGTGATTTATCCGCCCGGGGCGGCGGGGAGCTGTTTTTT.

This clonotype occurred many times. The V call is TRBV7-8, the J call TRBJ2-5; no clear D gene. Trimming removed 5 bases at V and 2 bases at J, with 15 bases between. The CDR3 sequence is 15 residues long. In germline, CDR1 is SGHVS, CDR2 FQNEAQ. The CDR3 here is CASSPSMGRQETQYF. CDR3 bases: TGTGCCAGCAGCCCAAGCATGGGCCGTCAAGAGACCCAGTACTTC.

The chain has TRBV2 and TRBJ2-3; D unclear. This CDR3 is 14 amino acids long. The ends were cut back, 0 bases at V and 0 bases at J, with 4 bases in the middle. CDR1 and CDR2 from the germline V gene are SNHLY and FYNNEI. The DNA of the CDR3 is TGTGCCAGCAGTGAAGCGTTAAGCACAGATACGCAGTATTTT. Translating gives CASSEALSTDTQYF.

In this sample, this clonotype turned up many times. The chain has TRBV6-5 and TRBJ1-4, with 7 bases aligning to TRBD1. The V segment lost 5 bases and the J segment 8 bases; nucleotides outside the gene matches: 5. CDR3 length: 13 amino acids. Germline CDR1 is MNHEY and CDR2 is SVGAGI. This CDR3 is CASSLQGIEKLFF. The CDR3 DNA reads as TGTGCCAGCAGTCTACAGGGGATAGAAAAACTGTTTTTT.

J is TRBJ2-4 and V is TRBV20-1; D gene ambiguous. The CDR3 consists of 15 residues. CDR1 and CDR2 (germline): DFQATT, SNEGSKA (reference sequence). Trimming removed 6 bases from V and 1 base from J, with 16 bases in between. CDR3 nucleotide sequence: TGCAGTGCCTCGTCCCATCTTTCGGCCAAAAACATTCAGTACTTC. Its translation is CSASSHLSAKNIQYF.

This clonotype was seen many times. The chain joins TRBV15 to TRBJ2-2; TRBD1 matches at 10 bases. Unmatched junction bases numbered 7, after V lost 3 bases and J lost 6 bases. CDR3 length: 16 amino acids. CDR1 is LNHNV, CDR2 YYDKDF, per germline (reference sequence). The CDR3 region has the DNA TGTGCCACCAGCAGGGCCGGGACAGGGGTGGCCGGGGAGCTGTTTTTT. Translating gives CATSRAGTGVAGELFF. The whole variable domain, filled in from reference TRBV15 and TRBJ2-2, reads DAMVIQNPRYQVTQFGKPVTLSCSQTLNHNVMYWYQQKSSQAPKLLFHYYDKDFNNEADTPDNFQSRRPNTSFCFLDIRSPGLGDTAMYLCATSRAGTGVAGELFFGEGSRLTVL.

This clonotype was detected many times. V is TRBV11-2 and J is TRBJ2-3; TRBD1 might be the D (5 bases). V lost 6 bases and J lost 2, with 18 bases in between. Germline V gene lookup returns CDR1 SGHAT and CDR2 FQNNGV. This CDR3 contains 16 residues. CDR3 nucleotide sequence: TGTGCCAGCAGTTCTCTGTCAGGGTCCCTCACAGATACGCAGTATTTT. Its translation: CASSSLSGSLTDTQYF.

This clonotype occurred many times. The genes are TRBV11-3 and TRBJ1-5; the D gene is possibly TRBD1 (5 bases). Looked up from germline, CDR1 is SGHNT and CDR2 is YENEEA. The CDR3 is 15 amino acids. Deletions cut 6 bases from V and 2 bases from J, with 14 bases between. This CDR3 is CASSPGGKGNQPQHF. CDR3 DNA sequence: TGTGCCAGCAGTCCGGGGGGGAAAGGCAATCAGCCCCAGCATTTT.

This clonotype has more than one count but fewer than ten. This could be a read error, since a much larger clone is one nucleotide away. The chain links TRBV9 to TRBJ2-2, with 10 bases identical to TRBD2. In germline, CDR1 is SGDLS, CDR2 YYNGEE. V was pared by 3 bases and J by 3 bases, with 5 bases of the junction left unmatched. This CDR3 region has 16 residues. The CDR3 loop reads CASSETSGLDTGELFF. The CDR3 region has the DNA TGTGCCAGCAGCGAGACTAGCGGGCTAGACACCGGGGAGCTGTTTTTT.

This clonotype came up a few times. The chain is built from TRBV30 and TRBJ1-4; D perhaps matches TRBD1 (6 bases). The length of the CDR3 is 13 residues. V lost 2 bases and J 8 bases, leaving 12 bases between the germline ends. The germline V gene has CDR1 GTSNPN and CDR2 SVGIG (reference sequence). The CDR3 loop reads CAWSKSRGEKLFF. The CDR3 DNA is TGTGCCTGGAGTAAATCGAGGGGGGAAAAACTGTTTTTT. Looking up the rest from reference TRBV30 and TRBJ1-4 gives the full variable domain: SQTIHQWPATLVQPVGSPLSLECTVEGTSNPNLYWYRQAAGRGLQLLFYSVGIGQISSEVPQNLSASRPQDRQFILSSKKLLLSDSGFYLCAWSKSRGEKLFFGSGTQLSVL.

This clonotype was observed a few times. A read error may explain this, as a much larger clone is one base away. The V gene is TRBV19, the J gene TRBJ2-3, with a tentative D call TRBD1 (7 bases). The CDR3 is 15 residues long. Germline V lookup: CDR1 LNHDA, CDR2 SQIVND (reference sequence). The ends were cut back, 4 bases at V and 4 bases at J, with 15 bases in the middle. CDR3 in amino acids: CASSSGTASADTQYF. For the CDR3, the DNA is TGTGCCAGTAGTAGCGGGACAGCTAGCGCAGATACGCAGTATTTT. Variable domain in full (rest from reference TRBV19 and TRBJ2-3): DGGITQSPKYLFRKEGQNVTLSCEQNLNHDAMYWYRQDPGQGLRLIYYSQIVNDFQKGDIAEGYSVSREKKESFPLTVTSAQKNPTAFYLCASSSGTASADTQYFGPGTRLTVL.

This chain joins TRBV2 and TRBJ1-6; D not resolved. CDR3 length equals 12 residues. V gave up 3 bases and J gave up 9 bases, with 6 bases separating them. Per the germline V gene, CDR1 is SNHLY and CDR2 is FYNNEI. The CDR3 region is CASSEDRSPLHF. The CDR3 DNA reads as TGTGCCAGCAGTGAGGACCGTTCACCCCTCCACTTT. The variable domain in full, completed from reference TRBV2 and TRBJ1-6, reads EPEVTQTPSHQVTQMGQEVILRCVPISNHLYFYWYRQILGQKVEFLVSFYNNEISEKSEIFDDQFSVERPDGSNFTLKIRSTKLEDSAMYFCASSEDRSPLHFGNGTRLTVT.

The V gene is TRBV19, the J gene TRBJ2-1; the match to TRBD1 covers 7 bases. This CDR3 is built from 12 residues. From germline, CDR1 is LNHDA and CDR2 SQIVND (reference sequence). The J segment lost 8 bases and the V segment lost 4 bases, leaving 2 bases of the junction unmatched. The CDR3 here is CASSKGAHEQFF. As DNA, the CDR3 is TGTGCCAGTAGTAAGGGGGCCCATGAGCAGTTCTTC.

This clonotype has a count of ten or more. The chain employs TRBV24-1 and TRBJ2-3, with 11 bases fitting TRBD2. The germline gives CDR1 KGHDR, CDR2 SFDVKD. V trimming: 3 bases; J trimming: 10 bases; junction bases outside the gene matches: 8. This CDR3 has 15 amino acids. The chain's CDR3 is CATSDPGLAASAQYF. The CDR3, as DNA: TGTGCCACCAGTGATCCGGGACTAGCGGCCTCAGCGCAGTATTTT.

The chain employs TRBV19 and TRBJ1-5; D is ambiguous. This CDR3 comprises 12 residues. Trimming removed 11 bases from V and 4 bases from J, with 12 bases in between. The V gene's germline CDR1 is LNHDA and CDR2 SQIVND (reference sequence). The CDR3 is CAGSVVNQPQHF. The DNA for the CDR3 is TGTGCCGGTTCAGTGGTGAATCAGCCCCAGCATTTT.

CDR3 region: CASSLGVGGETQYF. CDR3 DNA: TGTGCCAGCAGCTTAGGGGTAGGAGGGGAGACCCAGTACTTC. J is TRBJ2-5 and V is TRBV7-9; possible D gene TRBD2, 6 bases. CDR3 size: 14 residues. Germline values: CDR1 SEHNR, CDR2 FQNEAQ (reference sequence). V lost 1 base and J lost 5, with 11 bases in between.

Ten or more counts support this clonotype. The chain carries TRBV29-1 and TRBJ2-3, with TRBD2 as a possible D gene (6 bases). CDR1 is SQVTM, CDR2 ANQGSEA, per germline. Trimming shortened V by 6 bases and J by 0 bases, and 13 bases separated the two germline ends. The CDR3 loop spans 14 amino acids. The CDR3 nucleotides are TGCAGCGTCGGCGGGGACCGAAGCACAGATACGCAGTATTTT. It encodes CSVGGDRSTDTQYF.

This chain uses TRBV20-1 with TRBJ2-7, with 9 bases aligning to TRBD1. Germline V gene sequence: CDR1 DFQATT, CDR2 SNEGSKA (reference sequence). J gave up 0 bases and V 2 bases, and 5 bases lay outside the gene matches. The CDR3 runs 15 residues. The CDR3 spells CSARSGQGSSYEQYF. CDR3 DNA sequence: TGCAGTGCTAGAAGTGGACAGGGGAGCTCCTACGAGCAGTACTTC.

This clonotype was observed many times. The chain links TRBV18 to TRBJ1-1; D uncertain. V dropped 7 bases and J dropped 1 base, with 10 bases sitting between them. The CDR3 spans 13 residues. The germline CDR1 and CDR2 sequences are KGHSH and LQKENI. The CDR3 protein is CASFTQGNTEAFF. The CDR3 DNA sequence: TGTGCCAGCTTCACTCAAGGGAACACTGAAGCTTTCTTT.

The V gene is TRBV2, the J gene TRBJ1-2, with D perhaps TRBD1 (5 bases). Germline-derived CDR1 and CDR2 are SNHLY and FYNNEI. Trimming removed 5 bases at V and 2 bases at J, with 12 bases between. The CDR3 totals 14 residues. The CDR3 sequence: CASSSLEGNYGYTF. CDR3 nucleotide sequence: TGTGCCAGCAGTAGCTTGGAGGGGAACTATGGCTACACCTTC. Drawing the rest from reference TRBV2 and TRBJ1-2, the complete variable domain is EPEVTQTPSHQVTQMGQEVILRCVPISNHLYFYWYRQILGQKVEFLVSFYNNEISEKSEIFDDQFSVERPDGSNFTLKIRSTKLEDSAMYFCASSSLEGNYGYTFGSGTRLTVV.

This clonotype was recorded many times. V gene TRBV20-1 combines with J gene TRBJ2-4; no definite D call. The CDR3 sequence is 12 residues long. V was trimmed by 0 bases and J by 2 bases, leaving 2 bases between them. Germline lookup yields CDR1 DFQATT and CDR2 SNEGSKA (reference sequence). CDR3 coding DNA: TGCAGTGCTAGAGACACCAAAAACATTCAGTACTTC. Translation gives CSARDTKNIQYF.

In this sample, this clonotype turned up many times. The chain couples TRBV2 to TRBJ1-2; tentative D call: TRBD1 (5 bases). Germline CDR1 and CDR2: SNHLY and FYNNEI. The V and J ends lost 8 bases and 3 bases respectively, with 16 bases between them. CDR3 length equals 14 residues. The CDR3 nucleotides read TGTGCCAGCCTCTCAGGCACGGGGGACTATGGCTACACCTTC. It specifies CASLSGTGDYGYTF.